This T cell receptor beta chain was recovered during a study of control samples from healthy donors and cancer patients. Profiled with immunoSEQ multiplex PCR; TCRdb holds only in-frame clones, not every one. The sample consists of 100,000 to 120,000 clones, approximately 80% of them appearing once. The CDR3 has 12 amino acids. Deletions cut 2 bases from V and 9 bases from J, with 10 bases between. Germline-derived CDR1 and CDR2 are KGHSH and LQKENI. Sequenced input: blood. J is TRBJ1-2 and V is TRBV18, with D unresolved. The clonotype was recovered from a man between 18 and 35 years old in good health. CDR3 DNA: TGTGCCAGCTCACCAGCGGGGTACCGCTACACCTTC. Translated, it gives CASSPAGYRYTF.